The 30 T cell receptor beta chains presented below share a single source sample, sequenced in a study of T cells in Graves' hyperthyroidism and ophthalmopathy. Authors of the study amplified TCR beta CDR3 regions from RNA transcripts. With the HTBI primer set, the TCR CDR3 went through a first round of RT-PCR. TCRdb analysed the multiplex PCR reads with MiXCR anew, one entry per CDR3 protein. This sample has roughly 93,000 distinct CDR3 sequences, with roughly 37% found just once. The sequenced sample consisted of peripheral blood or thyroid tissue (not recorded which). The receptors derive from a woman in her 30s with Graves' hyperthyroidism.

This clonotype was seen many times. CDR3 amino acids: CASSLGGAYQETQYF. For the CDR3, the DNA is TGCGCCAGCAGCCTGGGGGGCGCGTACCAAGAGACCCAGTACTTC. The V and J genes are TRBV5-1 and TRBJ2-5; D possibly matches TRBD1 or TRBD2 (6 bases each). The ends were cut back, 4 bases at V and 0 bases at J, with 13 bases in the middle. Germline V gene sequence: CDR1 SGHRS, CDR2 YFSETQ. This CDR3 is 15 amino acids long.

The chain is built from TRBV20-1 and TRBJ1-5, with a possible D match to TRBD1 (5 bases). Germline V gene lookup returns CDR1 DFQATT and CDR2 SNEGSKA (reference sequence). The length of the CDR3 is 15 residues. The V end lost 1 base, the J end lost 9 bases, and 19 bases lay between the germline ends. The CDR3 coding sequence is TGCAGTGCTAGAGCGGGGACGGGCTGGGGATGGCCCCAGCATTTT. As protein: CSARAGTGWGWPQHF.

The chain has TRBV2 and TRBJ2-7; 9 nucleotides align to TRBD1. The J segment lost 5 bases and the V segment lost 5 bases, leaving 10 bases of the junction unmatched. The length of the CDR3 is 15 residues. The germline V gene encodes CDR1 SNHLY and CDR2 FYNNEI. CDR3 in DNA: TGTGCCAGCAGTTTGGGGGGACAGGGTAGCGACGAGCAGTACTTC. Its translation is CASSLGGQGSDEQYF.

To note about this clonotype: In this CDR3 the conserved last residue, phenylalanine or tryptophan, is missing, so a read error is likely. The V gene is TRBV20-1, the J gene TRBJ2-5; 12 nucleotides align to TRBD2. This CDR3 has 14 residues. V shed 6 bases and J 2 bases; nucleotides not matched to a gene: 4. The germline V gene has CDR1 DFQATT and CDR2 SNEGSKA (reference sequence). CDR3 in amino acids: CSAAGLAGQETQYL. The CDR3 region has the DNA TGCAGTGCGGCCGGACTAGCGGGGCAAGAGACCCAGTACCTC.

About this clonotype itself: At one end, the junction sequence differs from germline, possibly due to a read error. The chain is built from TRBV5-1 and TRBJ2-2; tentatively, D is TRBD1 or TRBD2 (5 bases each). Germline values: CDR1 SGHRS, CDR2 YFSETQ. The CDR3 sequence is 17 residues long. CDR3 sequence (DNA): TGCCAGCAGCCCCCCCCCCCGGGACGGACGAACACCGGGGAGCTGTCTTTT. Translated: CQQPPPPGRTNTGELSF.

V is TRBV28 and J is TRBJ2-7, with D unclear. The germline V gene has CDR1 MDHEN and CDR2 SYDVKM. The CDR3 length is 15 residues. Trimming took 8 bases from V and 1 from J, leaving 18 bases between them. CDR3 DNA: TGTGCCAGCTCGGAACCGGGCTTACGATCCTACGAGCAGTACTTC. Translating it yields CASSEPGLRSYEQYF.

This clonotype was seen only once. The chain has TRBV7-9 and TRBJ1-1; D is unresolved. V lost 1 base, J lost 6 bases, and 9 bases lay in between. CDR3 length: 13 amino acids. The germline V gene has CDR1 SEHNR and CDR2 FQNEAQ (reference sequence). CDR3: CASSLGGVAEAFF. The CDR3 DNA sequence: TGTGCCAGCAGCTTAGGGGGAGTAGCTGAAGCTTTCTTT.

Ten or more counts support this clonotype. The CDR3 here is CASSSPLDTVNYGYTF. The CDR3 DNA reads as TGTGCCAGCAGCTCCCCGCTGGACACGGTTAACTATGGCTACACCTTC. The V gene is TRBV7-9, the J gene TRBJ1-2; D is perhaps TRBD1 (5 bases). CDR1 SEHNR and CDR2 FQNEAQ come from the germline V gene (reference sequence). V lost 4 bases to trimming and J lost 1 base, with 16 bases between them. The CDR3 totals 16 residues.

About this clonotype itself: Since the CDR3 does not end with the conserved phenylalanine or tryptophan, this likely comes from a read error. J is TRBJ1-2 and V is TRBV2; D perhaps matches TRBD1 (5 bases). Germline CDR1 and CDR2: SNHLY and FYNNEI. The CDR3 consists of 12 residues. The CDR3 region is CASSEVEGGYTS. The CDR3 region has the DNA TGTGCCAGCAGCGAAGTTGAGGGGGGCTACACCTCC.

The genes are TRBV10-1 and TRBJ2-7; the D is unclear. V lost 9 bases and J lost 3, with 30 bases in between. This CDR3 has 18 amino acids. The germline gives CDR1 WNHNN, CDR2 SYGVQD (reference sequence). CDR3 sequence: CARPTGLVSEEPVYEQYF. The CDR3, as DNA: TGCGCCAGACCCACCGGGTTGGTTTCCGAGGAACCAGTCTACGAGCAGTACTTC.

The V gene is TRBV13, the J gene TRBJ1-5; TRBD1 matches 9 bases. The V segment lost 6 bases and the J segment 15 bases; nucleotides outside the gene matches: 6. The CDR3 has 11 residues. The V gene's germline CDR1 is PRHDT and CDR2 FYEKMQ (reference sequence). The CDR3 here is CASRPGTGLHF. The CDR3 bases are TGTGCCAGCAGACCGGGGACAGGGTTGCATTTT.

This clonotype was detected ten times or more. The chain recombines TRBV28 with TRBJ1-2, with 10 nucleotides matching TRBD1. The CDR3 is 15 residues long. Germline V gene lookup returns CDR1 MDHEN and CDR2 SYDVKM. V gave up 2 bases and J gave up 8 bases; unmatched junction bases: 8. The CDR3: CASSLPDRGLAGYTF. In DNA, the CDR3 is TGTGCCAGCAGTTTACCAGACAGGGGGCTGGCCGGCTACACCTTC.

This clonotype has ten or more counts. The chain combines TRBV10-2 with TRBJ2-7, with 8 bases identical to TRBD2. Germline V CDR1 and CDR2: WSHSY, SAAADI. Trimming cost V 3 bases and J 5 bases; bases outside gene matches: 6. The CDR3 has 14 residues. This CDR3 is CASSDRTSFHEQYF. The CDR3 DNA is TGCGCCAGCAGTGACAGGACTAGCTTCCACGAGCAGTACTTC.

This clonotype was seen many times. This chain uses TRBV6-6 with TRBJ1-2, with TRBD1 as a possible D gene (6 bases). CDR1 and CDR2 from the germline V gene are MNHNY and SVGAGI (reference sequence). The germline V and J ends were trimmed by 4 bases and 5 bases, with 14 bases remaining between them. The CDR3 runs 14 residues. The CDR3 here is CASSLKGTKYGYTF. The DNA for the CDR3 is TGTGCCAGCAGTTTAAAAGGGACAAAATATGGCTACACCTTC.

In the case of this clonotype: A much more abundant neighbour one base away suggests this may be a read error. This chain links TRBV3-1 with TRBJ1-4; no clear D. Germline V CDR1 and CDR2: LGHDT, YNNKEL (reference sequence). The CDR3 is 14 residues long. Here the CDR3 reads CASSQGATNEKLVF. DNA of the CDR3: TGTGCCAGCAGCCAAGGGGCAACTAATGAAAAACTGGTTTTT.

Remarks on this clonotype: A read error may account for a junction end that differs from germline. V is TRBV10-3 and J is TRBJ2-2, with D perhaps TRBD1 (6 bases). CDR3 length: 18 amino acids. CDR1 is ENHRY and CDR2 is SYGVKD in the germline V gene. The CDR3 spells CASSFGSGVYGYTGELFF. The DNA for the CDR3 is TGTGCCAGCAGTTTCGGTTCAGGGGTCTATGGCTACACCGGGGAGCTGTTTTTT.

The table lists this clonotype with many counts. The chain couples TRBV11-2 to TRBJ2-7, with unresolved D. Germline-derived CDR1 and CDR2 are SGHAT and FQNNGV. Trimming stripped 0 bases from V and 0 bases from J, with 6 bases between. The CDR3 contains 14 residues. This CDR3 reads CASSLDVSSYEQYF. The DNA for the CDR3 is TGTGCCAGCAGCTTAGACGTCTCCTCCTACGAGCAGTACTTC.

There are many counts of this clonotype. The chain couples TRBV15 to TRBJ2-7; 9 bases agree with TRBD2. The CDR3 is 15 residues long. V was clipped by 5 bases and J by 2 bases; unmatched bases: 7. Per germline, CDR1 LNHNV and CDR2 YYDKDF (reference sequence). This CDR3 reads CATSVSGRGAYEQYF. The CDR3 DNA sequence: TGTGCCACCAGCGTTAGCGGGAGAGGCGCCTACGAGCAGTACTTC.

This chain joins TRBV28 and TRBJ2-7; D is unresolved. Germline V gene sequence: CDR1 MDHEN, CDR2 SYDVKM. Trimming took 11 bases from V and 0 from J, leaving 14 bases between them. The CDR3 runs 13 residues. The CDR3 sequence: CAVRFPDSYEQYF. As DNA, the CDR3 is TGTGCCGTCAGGTTCCCGGACTCCTACGAGCAGTACTTC. The full variable domain, rest sourced from reference TRBV28 and TRBJ2-7, is DVKVTQSSRYLVKRTGEKVFLECVQDMDHENMFWYRQDPGLGLRLIYFSYDVKMKEKGDIPEGYSVSREKKERFSLILESASTNQTSMYLCAVRFPDSYEQYFGPGTRLTVT.

V usage is TRBV24-1 and J usage is TRBJ2-5, with unresolved D. The CDR3 consists of 15 residues. The ends were cut back, 3 bases at V and 3 bases at J, with 13 bases in the middle. Germline V gene sequence: CDR1 KGHDR, CDR2 SFDVKD. The CDR3 DNA sequence: TGTGCCACCAGTGATGCTAGGTCAAGGGAAGAGACCCAGTACTTC. Translated: CATSDARSREETQYF.

Many counts were recorded for this clonotype. The rearrangement joins TRBV19 to TRBJ1-1; tentatively, D is TRBD1 (6 bases). The CDR3 runs to 15 residues. Germline V gene sequence: CDR1 LNHDA, CDR2 SQIVND (reference sequence). The V and J ends lost 2 bases and 1 base respectively, with 11 bases between them. This CDR3 reads CASSIWGAENTEAFF. The CDR3 DNA sequence: TGTGCCAGTAGTATATGGGGGGCCGAGAACACTGAAGCTTTCTTT. Based on the CDR3 plus reference TRBV19 and TRBJ1-1, the full variable domain is DGGITQSPKYLFRKEGQNVTLSCEQNLNHDAMYWYRQDPGQGLRLIYYSQIVNDFQKGDIAEGYSVSREKKESFPLTVTSAQKNPTAFYLCASSIWGAENTEAFFGQGTRLTVV.

This clonotype has ten or more counts. The rearrangement uses TRBV5-1 and TRBJ1-1; D not certain. With 2 bases removed from V and 6 bases from J, the gap between germline ends came to 5 bases. The CDR3 covers 11 residues. CDR1 is SGHRS, CDR2 YFSETQ, per germline. CDR3 DNA sequence: TGCGCCAGCAGCTTAGGGCCTGAAGCTTTCTTT. As protein: CASSLGPEAFF.

The chain uses TRBV28 and TRBJ2-7; no clear D. Germline V CDR1 and CDR2: MDHEN, SYDVKM. The CDR3 is 16 amino acids. Between the trimmed V and J ends, which lost 4 bases and 1 base, there was a span of 17 bases. The CDR3 DNA reads TGTGCCAGCAGTTCGCCGCGGACGAATCTTTCCTACGAGCAGTACTTC. It codes for CASSSPRTNLSYEQYF.

This clonotype was observed at least ten times. The V call is TRBV2, the J call TRBJ2-1; TRBD1 aligns across 8 bases. CDR1 is SNHLY and CDR2 is FYNNEI in the germline V gene. This CDR3 is 14 amino acids long. V dropped 6 bases and J dropped 7; count of bases not matched to a gene: 8. The CDR3 region is CASRTGQGRNEQFF. The CDR3 region has the DNA TGTGCCAGCAGGACAGGACAGGGCAGAAATGAGCAGTTCTTC.

This clonotype was detected a few times. The chain is built from TRBV7-2 and TRBJ2-2; TRBD1 aligns across 7 bases. CDR1 is SGHTA and CDR2 is FQGNSA in the germline V gene. The CDR3 length is 16 residues. The ends lost 4 bases at V and 0 bases at J; junction bases unmatched: 5. The CDR3 loop reads CASSSTGQTNTGELFF. For the CDR3, the DNA is TGTGCCAGCAGCTCCACGGGACAGACGAACACCGGGGAGCTGTTTTTT.

Many counts were recorded for this clonotype. The V call is TRBV15, the J call TRBJ1-2, with D possibly matching TRBD1 (5 bases). The CDR3 runs to 15 residues. The ends were cut back, 3 bases at V and 7 bases at J, with 18 bases in the middle. Germline assignment: CDR1 LNHNV and CDR2 YYDKDF (reference sequence). CDR3 protein: CATSRPGRPEGGYTF. The CDR3 bases are TGTGCCACCAGCAGGCCGGGACGGCCGGAGGGTGGCTACACCTTC.

The V gene is TRBV20-1, the J gene TRBJ2-7; TRBD1 might be the D (6 bases). Germline V CDR1 and CDR2: DFQATT, SNEGSKA (reference sequence). This CDR3 spans 11 amino acids. Trimming stripped 6 bases from V and 6 bases from J, with 12 bases between. DNA of the CDR3: TGCAGTGCCACCAGGGGCGCCGAGCAGTACTTC. Encoded protein: CSATRGAEQYF.

This clonotype appeared many times. The rearrangement links TRBV7-9 to TRBJ2-1; D is unresolved. Germline V CDR1 and CDR2: SEHNR, FQNEAQ (reference sequence). Trimming removed 7 bases at V and 6 bases at J, with 13 bases between. The CDR3 spans 13 residues. CDR3 sequence (DNA): TGTGCCAGCATTCTCTACCGTTCCAATGAGCAGTTCTTC. Its protein product is CASILYRSNEQFF.

The table lists this clonotype with many counts. The chain recombines TRBV7-9 with TRBJ2-5; either TRBD1 or TRBD2 may fit D (5 bases each). The germline gives CDR1 SEHNR, CDR2 FQNEAQ (reference sequence). This CDR3 is 13 amino acids long. V dropped 6 bases and J dropped 4 bases, with 12 bases sitting between them. The CDR3 sequence: CASRTGLIETQYF. For the CDR3, the DNA is TGTGCCAGCAGAACAGGACTCATAGAGACCCAGTACTTC.

This clonotype was seen at least ten times. The chain links TRBV5-1 to TRBJ1-2; TRBD1 agrees at 8 bases. J was trimmed by 2 bases and V by 1 base; bases with no gene match: 16. CDR1 is SGHRS, CDR2 YFSETQ, per germline. The CDR3 loop spans 19 amino acids. CDR3 sequence: CASSLMLPGRTGTNYGYTF. For the CDR3, the DNA is TGCGCCAGCAGCTTGATGCTCCCAGGCCGGACAGGGACAAACTATGGCTACACCTTC.